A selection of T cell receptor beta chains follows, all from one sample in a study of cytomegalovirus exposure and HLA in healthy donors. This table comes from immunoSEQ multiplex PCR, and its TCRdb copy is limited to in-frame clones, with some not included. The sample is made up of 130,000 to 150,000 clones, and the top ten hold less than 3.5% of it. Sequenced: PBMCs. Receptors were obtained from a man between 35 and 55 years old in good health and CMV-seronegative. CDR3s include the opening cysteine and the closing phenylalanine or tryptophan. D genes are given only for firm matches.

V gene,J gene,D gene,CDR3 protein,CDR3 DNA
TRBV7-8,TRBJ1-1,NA,CASSLGQNTEAFF,TGTGCCAGCAGCTTAGGACAGAACACTGAAGCTTTCTTT
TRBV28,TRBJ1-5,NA,CASSPIRADQPQHF,TGTGCCAGCAGTCCAATCAGGGCCGACCAGCCCCAGCATTTT
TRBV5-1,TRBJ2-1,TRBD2,CASSFERGNNEQFF,TGCGCCAGCAGCTTTGAGCGGGGGAACAATGAGCAGTTCTTC
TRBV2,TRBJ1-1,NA,CASSSLGRGVTEAFF,TGTGCCAGCAGTTCCTTGGGCAGGGGAGTCACTGAAGCTTTCTTT
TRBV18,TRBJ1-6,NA,CASSPGRNSPLHF,TGTGCCAGCTCACCTGGTCGGAATTCACCCCTCCACTTT
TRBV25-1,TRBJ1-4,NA,CASSELDTATNEKLFF,TGTGCCAGCAGTGAATTAGATACCGCAACTAATGAAAAACTGTTTTTT
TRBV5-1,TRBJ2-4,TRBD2,CASSTVAGGRNIQYF,TGCGCCAGCAGCACCGTAGCGGGGGGGCGAAACATTCAGTACTTC
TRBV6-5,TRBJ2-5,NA,CASSLGSPRGETQYF,TGTGCCAGCAGTTTGGGGTCCCCCCGAGGGGAGACCCAGTACTTC
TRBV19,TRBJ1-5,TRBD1,CASSSRRQGYGQPQHF,TGTGCCAGTAGTTCCAGGAGACAGGGTTACGGCCAGCCCCAGCATTTT
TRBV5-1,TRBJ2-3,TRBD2,CASSFGGGVSDTQYF,TGCGCCAGCAGCTTTGGCGGGGGGGTGTCAGATACGCAGTATTTT
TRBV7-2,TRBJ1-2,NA,CASSLYPANYGYTF,TGTGCCAGCAGCTTATATCCCGCTAACTATGGCTACACCTTC
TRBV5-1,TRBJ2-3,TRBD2,CASIPLAGSDTQYF,TGCGCCAGCATCCCGCTAGCGGGGTCAGATACGCAGTATTTT
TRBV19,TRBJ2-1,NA,CASSLTELLYNEQFF,TGTGCCAGTAGTCTGACAGAGCTACTGTACAATGAGCAGTTCTTC
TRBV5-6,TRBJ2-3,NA,CASSFNQGYFDTQYF,TGTGCCAGCAGCTTCAACCAGGGTTACTTCGATACGCAGTATTTT
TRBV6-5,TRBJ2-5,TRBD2,CASSYSVSGEGETQYF,TGTGCCAGCAGTTACTCTGTTAGCGGGGAGGGGGAGACCCAGTACTTC
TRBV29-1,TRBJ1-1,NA,CSVQVELNTEAFF,TGCAGCGTCCAGGTCGAGTTGAACACTGAAGCTTTCTTT
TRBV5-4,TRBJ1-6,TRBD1,CASSGKGQGYNSPLHF,TGTGCCAGCAGCGGTAAGGGACAGGGCTATAATTCACCCCTCCACTTT
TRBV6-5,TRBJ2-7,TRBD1,CASSYSIQGASYEQYF,TGTGCCAGCAGTTACTCGATTCAGGGGGCGAGCTACGAGCAGTACTTC